These 21 T cell receptor beta chains share one sample of origin, sequenced in a study of CXCR3-negative and CXCR3-positive naive CD8 T cells (dated by TCRdb to the late 2010s). The sequencing machine was a NextSeq 550. The Human TCR Profiling Kit (MiLaboratory) was used to make UMI-labeled 5' RACE TRB cDNA libraries. Reads reprocessed by TCRdb are summarized as one entry per CDR3 protein sequence, and DNA is absent. The sample table holds 46,000 or so distinct CDR3 sequences. The top ten hold approximately 2.3% of the sample. Sequenced input: naive CXCR3- CD8+ T cells from blood. The cell subset or site label corresponds to: CD45RO-CCR7+CD27+CD95- naive CD8+ T cells lacking CXCR3 (TNR3-). These receptors originate from a human donor in good health. Some clones in this sample may be carry-over from other donors' samples.

The J gene is TRBJ2-2, the V gene TRBV28; TCRdb indicates TRBD2, and absent DNA this call remains unverified. The CDR3 runs to 15 residues. The germline V gene encodes CDR1 MDHEN and CDR2 SYDVKM. CDR3 residues: CASSSKGRYTGELFF.

The chain uses TRBV6-6 and TRBJ1-1; TCRdb proposes TRBD1, but this gene call is untestable without DNA. Germline CDR1 MNHNY, CDR2 SVGAGI (reference sequence). The CDR3 has 13 residues. The CDR3 region is CASSMGQNTEAFF.

The chain joins TRBV7-3 to TRBJ1-1; the D call of TRBD1 rests on TCRdb alone, since no DNA is present to check it. Looked up from germline, CDR1 is SGHTA and CDR2 is FQGTGA. The CDR3 spans 15 residues. The CDR3 sequence: CASSSAQGMNTEAFF.

The chain carries TRBV28 and TRBJ2-7. Germline lookup yields CDR1 MDHEN and CDR2 SYDVKM. The CDR3 length is 12 residues. CDR3 in amino acids: CASREDSYEQYF.

The chain joins TRBV6-5 to TRBJ2-7. This CDR3 comprises 13 residues. In germline, CDR1 is MNHEY, CDR2 SVGAGI. CDR3 sequence: CASSLNSNYEQYF.

The chain uses TRBV4-3 and TRBJ1-4. The CDR3 loop spans 16 amino acids. Germline V gives CDR1 LGHNA, CDR2 YSLEER. CDR3 protein: CASSQVAFTANEKLFF.

The chain combines TRBV27 with TRBJ2-2. CDR1 is MNHEY, CDR2 SMNVEV, per germline (reference sequence). The CDR3 length is 12 residues. The CDR3 sequence is CASSTFTGELFF.

The chain links TRBV28 to TRBJ2-3; TCRdb names TRBD1, which stays unverified in the absence of DNA. The CDR3 length is 16 residues. The germline CDR1 and CDR2 sequences are MDHEN and SYDVKM. The CDR3 sequence is CASSDLRGEDTDTQYF.

The chain is built from TRBV6-6 and TRBJ2-1; TCRdb designates TRBD1, a call that cannot be tested without DNA. This CDR3 comprises 13 residues. The germline gives CDR1 MNHNY, CDR2 SVGAGI (reference sequence). The CDR3 reads CASSYTFGGEQFF.

The chain is built from TRBV12-3 or TRBV12-4 and TRBJ1-1; the TCRdb call, TRBD1, lacks DNA for checking. The CDR3 spans 13 residues. This chain's CDR3 is CASSLGGLAEAFF.

The chain is built from TRBV27 and TRBJ1-5; no DNA is available, so the TRBD1 call from TCRdb remains unchecked. CDR3 size: 14 residues. CDR1 is MNHEY, CDR2 SMNVEV, per germline (reference sequence). The CDR3: CASSQGQPNQPQHF.

V usage is TRBV29-1 and J usage is TRBJ2-1; without DNA, the TCRdb call of TRBD1 cannot be checked. The germline gives CDR1 SQVTM, CDR2 ANQGSEA. CDR3 length: 16 amino acids. CDR3 amino acids: CSVEVSGGFEGNEQFF.

This rearrangement joins TRBV7-8 to TRBJ2-1; TCRdb gives TRBD1 as the D gene, but with no DNA this cannot be confirmed. Germline-derived CDR1 and CDR2 are SGHVS and FQNEAQ. The CDR3 extends over 15 amino acids. CDR3 amino acids: CASSLDSRQRQRQFF. Complete variable domain (other parts from reference TRBV7-8 and TRBJ2-1): GAGVSQSPRYKVAKRGQDVALRCDPISGHVSLFWYQQALGQGPEFLTYFQNEAQLDKSGLPSDRFFAERPEGSVSTLKIQRTQQEDSAVYLCASSLDSRQRQRQFFGPGTRLTVL.

This chain links TRBV29-1 with TRBJ2-3; lacking DNA, the TRBD1 call made by TCRdb goes unchecked. The CDR3 covers 13 residues. Germline-derived CDR1 and CDR2 are SQVTM and ANQGSEA. The CDR3 sequence: CSVLGPSTDTQYF.

V and J are TRBV29-1 and TRBJ2-7; TCRdb picks TRBD2, but there is no DNA to check that call. Germline CDR1 and CDR2: SQVTM and ANQGSEA. The CDR3 length is 13 residues. The chain's CDR3 is CSVEVEARYEQYF.

The chain carries TRBV6-5 and TRBJ2-7. In germline, CDR1 is MNHEY, CDR2 SVGAGI. The CDR3 runs 16 residues. CDR3 protein: CASSYSVKGSSYEQYF.

This chain connects TRBV7-9 to TRBJ1-1; the D call from TCRdb, TRBD1, cannot be confirmed without DNA. The germline V gene has CDR1 SEHNR and CDR2 FQNEAQ (reference sequence). This CDR3 region has 16 residues. CDR3 residues: CASSPRGGPGNTEAFF. Supplemented by reference TRBV7-9 and TRBJ1-1, the full variable domain reads DTGVSQNPRHKITKRGQNVTFRCDPISEHNRLYWYRQTLGQGPEFLTYFQNEAQLEKSRLLSDRFSAERPKGSFSTLEIQRTEQGDSAMYLCASSPRGGPGNTEAFFGQGTRLTVV.

This CDR3 is CASSQPTSTYEQYF. The rearrangement uses TRBV16 and TRBJ2-7. The CDR3 is 14 amino acids. Germline CDR1 and CDR2: KGHSY and FQNENV.

The chain is built from TRBV6-4 and TRBJ2-3; TCRdb names TRBD2, which stays unverified in the absence of DNA. This CDR3 spans 14 amino acids. Germline V lookup: CDR1 MRHNA, CDR2 SNTAGT. Here the CDR3 reads CASSEGERDNTQYF.

This chain joins TRBV28 and TRBJ2-5; TCRdb outputs TRBD2, but without DNA this stays unchecked. The germline CDR1 and CDR2 sequences are MDHEN and SYDVKM. This CDR3 is built from 15 residues. CDR3: CASSPMGLVGETQYF.

This rearrangement joins TRBV2 to TRBJ2-1; the D gene TCRdb calls, TRBD2, cannot be checked with no DNA. CDR1 and CDR2 (germline): SNHLY, FYNNEI. The CDR3 has 15 residues. CDR3 loop: CASSGVIEGFNEQFF.